The present T cell receptor (beta chain) was sequenced within a study of cytomegalovirus exposure and HLA in healthy donors. With respect to this clone: The antigen is unknown.

The length of the CDR3 is 14 residues. Per germline, CDR1 SGHRS and CDR2 YFSETQ. V lost 8 bases, J lost 5 bases, and 16 bases lay in between. Both 60 Vbeta primers and 13 Jbeta primers went into the PCR. Clones were sequenced by immunoSEQ multiplex PCR, and TCRdb holds only the in-frame ones, with some missing. This table has 150,000 to 200,000 clones, less than 90% appearing once. Overall study results and limits: Researchers catalogued about 150 TCR beta chains as cytomegalovirus-associated.

The TCR originated in a man aged 50 to 59 in good health and CMV-seronegative. This sequence joins TRBV5-1 and TRBJ2-2; weak D call: TRBD1 (6 bases). Sequencing was carried out using PBMCs. The CDR3 DNA follows: TGCGCCAGTACCGGGACACTCGGAACCGGGGAGCTGTTTTTT. The encoded protein is CASTGTLGTGELFF. The variable domain in full, with the rest retrieved from reference TRBV5-1 and TRBJ2-2, is KAGVTQTPRYLIKTRGQQVTLSCSPISGHRSVSWYQQTPGQGLQFLFEYFSETQRNKGNFPGRFSGRQFSNSRSEMNVSTLELGDSALYLCASTGTLGTGELFFGEGSRLTVL.